Listed here is a single T cell receptor beta chain. The antigen remains unidentified. Libraries were prepared by immunoSEQ multiplex PCR; TCRdb keeps only in-frame clonotypes and omits some of them. This sample has roughly 40,000 clones, with around 80% found just once. The sample comes from a study of T cell responses to AZD1222 COVID-19 vaccine. Study results and limitations: Epitopes outside B.1.351 and B.1.1.7 mutated regions reportedly drew nearly half of spike TCRs. Spike-spanning, vaccine-associated CD4 TCRs were dominant at 160-218 and 743-854.

Germline assignment: CDR1 SGHTA and CDR2 FQGNSA. Losses at the gene ends were 5 bases for V and 5 bases for J; bases not matched to a gene: 7. This CDR3 is built from 16 residues. The J gene is TRBJ2-2, the V gene TRBV7-2; 11 nucleotides agree with TRBD1. The sequencing here drew on peripheral blood, taken on day 0 of AZD1222 vaccination. The source of this sequence is an adult in good health. The CDR3 coding sequence is TGTGCCAGCAGCCCCCATGGGACAGGGGGTACCGGGGAGCTGTTTTTT. Translated: CASSPHGTGGTGELFF.